A selection of T cell receptor beta chains follows, all from one sample in a study of CD8 T cells in Susac syndrome. MiXCR was run by TCRdb on the immunoSEQ multiplex PCR reads, yielding one entry per CDR3 protein. The table records under 250,000 distinct CDR3 sequences, approximately 92% of them present only once. Sequencing was carried out using CD4+ T cells from PBMCs. These receptors all come from a human donor with multiple sclerosis. Both conserved end residues are part of each CDR3. A D gene is named only where the DNA matches it firmly. Expanded clones get a size class; other rows say once, few or many, or leave the size out.

cdr3_length | clone_size | j_call | d_call | v_call | cdr3_nt | cdr3_aa
17 | . | TRBJ1-6 | . | TRBV20-1 | TGCAGTGCTAGGGATTCCCAGGACATCCGATCGAATTCACCCCTCCACTTT | CSARDSQDIRSNSPLHF
13 | . | TRBJ1-2 | . | TRBV29-1 | TGCAGCGGTATGGACAGCCGGGGACGCCGGAGCACCTTC | CSGMDSRGRRSTF
13 | . | TRBJ2-5 | . | TRBV7-7 | TGTGCTAGCAGCCAGGACAGACAAGAGACCCAGTACTTC | CASSQDRQETQYF
16 | . | TRBJ2-2 | TRBD1 | TRBV27 | TGTGCCAGCAGTCCCAGGGACAGGGGGCCCACCGGGGAGCTGTTTTTT | CASSPRDRGPTGELFF
14 | . | TRBJ2-5 | . | TRBV5-1 | TGCGCCAGCAGCTTGGCCATGAGCGGAGAGACCCAGTACTTC | CASSLAMSGETQYF
15 | . | TRBJ2-3 | TRBD2 | TRBV5-1 | TGCGCCAGCAGCACCCGGGACTACCTAATGGATACGCAGTATTTT | CASSTRDYLMDTQYF
17 | . | TRBJ2-1 | . | TRBV5-1 | TGCGCCAGCAGCTTGGCCTCCGGGCGGACCTCCCACAATGAGCAGTTCTTC | CASSLASGRTSHNEQFF
16 | . | TRBJ1-5 | TRBD1 | TRBV28 | TGTGCCAGCAGTCCCCCCACAGGGGATAGCAATCAGCCCCAGCATTTT | CASSPPTGDSNQPQHF
13 | once | TRBJ1-2 | . | TRBV6-5 | TGTGCCAGCAGTGCCCCGGGAAGCTATGGCTACACCTTC | CASSAPGSYGYTF
15 | . | TRBJ2-3 | TRBD2 | TRBV30 | TGTGCCTGGAGTGTAGCGGGGGGGCTACCGGATACGCAGTATTTT | CAWSVAGGLPDTQYF
16 | . | TRBJ2-2 | . | TRBV4-1 | TGCGCCAGCAGCCCCAGCGGGTCCGCGAACACCGGGGAGCTGTTTTTT | CASSPSGSANTGELFF
13 | . | TRBJ2-2 | . | TRBV29-1 | TGCAGCGTCCTAGGGGTGCGTTCCGGGGAGCTGTTTTTT | CSVLGVRSGELFF
12 | . | TRBJ1-5 | . | TRBV25-1 | TGTGCCAGCAGTGAATGGGGCCAGCCCCAGCATTTT | CASSEWGQPQHF
16 | . | TRBJ1-5 | TRBD1 | TRBV7-2 | TGTGCCAGCAGCTTAGTGGGGACAGATAGCGGACAGCCCCAGCATTTT | CASSLVGTDSGQPQHF
13 | once | TRBJ1-2 | . | TRBV6-6 | TGTGCCACCCGGACAGTCGGAAACTATGGCTACACCTTC | CATRTVGNYGYTF
14 | . | TRBJ2-7 | . | TRBV3-1 | TGTGCCAGCAGCCAAGCTGGGGCTCCGACGGAGCAGTACTTC | CASSQAGAPTEQYF
18 | . | TRBJ2-5 | TRBD2 | TRBV5-1 | TGCGCCAGCAGCAACCTCCTGGGACTAGCGGGAGGCGGGGAGACCCAGTACTTC | CASSNLLGLAGGGETQYF
15 | . | TRBJ2-5 | TRBD2 | TRBV4-1 | TGCGCCAGCAGCCCCTCTCTAGCGCGGGAGGAGACCCAGTACTTC | CASSPSLAREETQYF
14 | . | TRBJ1-5 | . | TRBV27 | TGTGCCAGCGGGAGGGGTGGTCGGGGACAGCCCCAGCATTTT | CASGRGGRGQPQHF
13 | . | TRBJ1-1 | . | TRBV6-5 | TGTGCCAGCAGTTACCCCAAGAACACTGAAGCTTTCTTT | CASSYPKNTEAFF
18 | once | TRBJ2-1 | TRBD1 | TRBV10-3 | TGTGCCATCAGTGACTCCGGACTAGGGACAGGGGTGGTCGATGAGCAGTTCTTC | CAISDSGLGTGVVDEQFF
13 | . | TRBJ2-1 | TRBD1 | TRBV18 | TGTGCCAGCTCACTAGGACAGGGCAATGAGCAGTTCTTC | CASSLGQGNEQFF
14 | once | TRBJ1-4 | . | TRBV12-3/TRBV12-4 | TGTGCCAGCAGCCCCAGGGGAGCTAATGAAAAACTGTTTTTT | CASSPRGANEKLFF
15 | . | TRBJ2-5 | . | TRBV18 | TGTGCCAGCTCACCTACGGGTCCAGTCTGGGAGACCCAGTACTTC | CASSPTGPVWETQYF
16 | . | TRBJ2-6 | . | TRBV6-5 | TGTGCCAGCAGTTACGGGACAAACTCTGGGGCCAACGTCCTGACTTTC | CASSYGTNSGANVLTF
16 | . | TRBJ1-1 | TRBD1 | TRBV28 | TGTGCCAGCACCCCTTTTCACAGGGGGCGATTCACTGAAGCTTTCTTT | CASTPFHRGRFTEAFF
14 | . | TRBJ1-3 | . | TRBV29-1 | TGCAGCGTCCACAGCCTTAGCTCTGGAAACACCATATATTTT | CSVHSLSSGNTIYF
16 | . | TRBJ1-4 | . | TRBV4-1 | TGCGCCAGCAGCCCGAGCCCAGGCAAATGGGGTGAAAAACTGTTTTTT | CASSPSPGKWGEKLFF
13 | . | TRBJ2-7 | . | TRBV5-1 | TGCGCCAGCAGCTTGAATCGGGACGACGAGCAGTACTTC | CASSLNRDDEQYF
13 | . | TRBJ1-2 | . | TRBV20-1 | TGCAGTGCGCCGACCTGGAGGGACTATGGCTACACCTTC | CSAPTWRDYGYTF
13 | . | TRBJ1-1 | . | TRBV15 | TGTGCCACCAGCGAGTCCCCGAGCACTGAAGCTTTCTTT | CATSESPSTEAFF
12 | . | TRBJ2-5 | . | TRBV20-1 | TGCAGTGCTAGTGGTAGGGGAGAGACCCAGTACTTC | CSASGRGETQYF
14 | . | TRBJ2-3 | . | TRBV20-1 | TGCAGCACCAAAACCCCGAGAGGCACAGATACGCAGTATTTT | CSTKTPRGTDTQYF
18 | . | TRBJ2-7 | . | TRBV6-1 | TGTGCCAGCAGTGAAGGGGGATGGATGGAGGGCAGCCTCTACGAGCAGTACTTC | CASSEGGWMEGSLYEQYF
14 | . | TRBJ2-1 | . | TRBV20-1 | TGCAGTGCTGCCGACGCAAGCTCCTACAATGAGCAGTTCTTC | CSAADASSYNEQFF
14 | . | TRBJ1-1 | TRBD1 | TRBV20-1 | TGCAGTGCTGCCACCAGGGGGCGTGGAACTGAAGCTTTCTTT | CSAATRGRGTEAFF
14 | once | TRBJ1-2 | . | TRBV20-1 | TGCAGTGCTAGCGGGGCAGGGGCGGTAAATGGCTACACCTTC | CSASGAGAVNGYTF
16 | . | TRBJ1-5 | TRBD1 | TRBV30 | TGTGCCTGGAGTCCCAAAGGGGGACAGGGCAATCAGCCCCAGCATTTT | CAWSPKGGQGNQPQHF
15 | . | TRBJ1-1 | . | TRBV28 | TGTGCCAGCAGTTCCCTTTTAGGGGCGAACACTGAAGCTTTCTTT | CASSSLLGANTEAFF
14 | . | TRBJ1-2 | TRBD1 | TRBV7-3 | TGTGCCAGCAGCCCGGGGACAGGGGTGCAGGGCTACACCTTC | CASSPGTGVQGYTF